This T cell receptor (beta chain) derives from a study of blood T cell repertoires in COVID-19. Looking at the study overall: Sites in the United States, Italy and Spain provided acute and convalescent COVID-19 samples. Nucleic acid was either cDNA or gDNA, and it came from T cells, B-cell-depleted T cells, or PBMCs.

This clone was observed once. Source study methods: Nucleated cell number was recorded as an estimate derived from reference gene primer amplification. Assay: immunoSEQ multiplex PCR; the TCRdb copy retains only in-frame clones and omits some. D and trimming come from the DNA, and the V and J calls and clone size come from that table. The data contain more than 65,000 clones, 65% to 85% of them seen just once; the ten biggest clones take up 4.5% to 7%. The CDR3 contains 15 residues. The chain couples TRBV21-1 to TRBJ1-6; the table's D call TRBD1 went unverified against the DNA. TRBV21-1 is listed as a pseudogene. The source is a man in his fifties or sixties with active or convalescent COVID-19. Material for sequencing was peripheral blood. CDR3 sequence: CASSKTQGCNSPLHF. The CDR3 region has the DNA TGTGCCAGCAGCAAGACACAGGGGTGTAATTCACCCCTCCACTTT.